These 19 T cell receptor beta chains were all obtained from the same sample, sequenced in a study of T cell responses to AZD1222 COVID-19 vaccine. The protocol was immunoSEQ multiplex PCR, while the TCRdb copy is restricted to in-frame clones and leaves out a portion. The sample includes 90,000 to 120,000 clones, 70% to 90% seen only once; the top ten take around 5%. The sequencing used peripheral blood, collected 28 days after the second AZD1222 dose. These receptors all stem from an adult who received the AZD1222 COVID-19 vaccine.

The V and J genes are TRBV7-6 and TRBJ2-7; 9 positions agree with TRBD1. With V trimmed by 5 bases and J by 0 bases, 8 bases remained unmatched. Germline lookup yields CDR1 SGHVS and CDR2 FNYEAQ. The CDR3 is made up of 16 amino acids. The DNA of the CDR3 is TGTGCCAGCAGCCCGAACAGGGGGCGGAGCTCCTACGAGCAGTACTTC. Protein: CASSPNRGRSSYEQYF.

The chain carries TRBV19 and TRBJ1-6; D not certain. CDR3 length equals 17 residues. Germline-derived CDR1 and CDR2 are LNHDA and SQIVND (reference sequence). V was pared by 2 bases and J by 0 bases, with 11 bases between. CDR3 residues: CASSINPPSSYNSPLHF. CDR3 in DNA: TGTGCCAGTAGTATAAACCCACCGAGCTCCTATAATTCACCCCTCCACTTT.

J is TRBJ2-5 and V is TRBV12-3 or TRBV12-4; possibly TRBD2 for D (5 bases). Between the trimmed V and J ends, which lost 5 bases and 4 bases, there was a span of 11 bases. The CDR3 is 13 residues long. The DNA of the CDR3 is TGTGCCAGCAGTCTTACTAGTGCAGAGACCCAGTACTTC. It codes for CASSLTSAETQYF.

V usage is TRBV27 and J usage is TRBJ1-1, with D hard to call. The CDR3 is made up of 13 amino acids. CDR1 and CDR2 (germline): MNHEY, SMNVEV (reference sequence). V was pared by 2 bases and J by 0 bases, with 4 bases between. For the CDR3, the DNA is TGTGCCAGCAGTTTAGTAATGAACACTGAAGCTTTCTTT. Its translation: CASSLVMNTEAFF.

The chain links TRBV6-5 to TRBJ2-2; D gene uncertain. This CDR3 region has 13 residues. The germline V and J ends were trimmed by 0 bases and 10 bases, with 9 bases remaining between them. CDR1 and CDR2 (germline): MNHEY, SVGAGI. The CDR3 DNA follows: TGTGCCAGCAGTTACTCTTCGCCATCGGAGCTGTTTTTT. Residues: CASSYSSPSELFF.

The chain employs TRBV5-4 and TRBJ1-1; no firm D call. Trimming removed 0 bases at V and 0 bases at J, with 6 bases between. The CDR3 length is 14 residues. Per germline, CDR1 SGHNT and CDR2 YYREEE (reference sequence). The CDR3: CASSLAPVNTEAFF. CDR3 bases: TGTGCCAGCAGCTTGGCCCCAGTGAACACTGAAGCTTTCTTT.

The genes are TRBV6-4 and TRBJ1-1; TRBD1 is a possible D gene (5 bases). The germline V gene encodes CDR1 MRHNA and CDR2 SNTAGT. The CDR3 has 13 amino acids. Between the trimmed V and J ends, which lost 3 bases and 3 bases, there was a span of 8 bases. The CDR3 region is CASSEGDHTEAFF. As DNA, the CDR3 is TGTGCCAGCAGTGAGGGGGACCACACTGAAGCTTTCTTT.

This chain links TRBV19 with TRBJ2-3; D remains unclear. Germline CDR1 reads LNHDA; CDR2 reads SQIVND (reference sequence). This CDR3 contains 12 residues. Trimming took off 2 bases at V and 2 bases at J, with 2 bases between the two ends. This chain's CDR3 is CASSITTDTQYF. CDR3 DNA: TGTGCCAGTAGTATAACCACAGATACGCAGTATTTT.

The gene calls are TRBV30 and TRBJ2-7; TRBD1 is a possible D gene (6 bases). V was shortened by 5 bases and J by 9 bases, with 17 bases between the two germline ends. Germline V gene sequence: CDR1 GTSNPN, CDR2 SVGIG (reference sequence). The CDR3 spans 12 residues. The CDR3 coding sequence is TGTGCCTGGGACAGGAACGGGATCCCGCAGTACTTC. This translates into CAWDRNGIPQYF.

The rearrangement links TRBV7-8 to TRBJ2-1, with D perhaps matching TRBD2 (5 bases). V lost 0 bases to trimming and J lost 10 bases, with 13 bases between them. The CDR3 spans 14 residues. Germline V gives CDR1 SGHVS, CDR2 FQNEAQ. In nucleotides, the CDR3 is TGTGCCAGCAGCTTAGCGCCCACCCGGGAAGAGCAGTTCTTC. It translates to CASSLAPTREEQFF.

The CDR3 DNA is TGTGCCAGCAGCTTGAGGACACCCTATAGCAATCAGCCCCAGCATTTT. Translating it yields CASSLRTPYSNQPQHF. The chain couples TRBV5-8 to TRBJ1-5; D is perhaps TRBD1 (5 bases). V gave up 1 base and J gave up 0 bases, with 11 bases separating them. The CDR3 loop spans 16 amino acids. CDR1 and CDR2 from the germline V gene are SGHTS and YDEGEE.

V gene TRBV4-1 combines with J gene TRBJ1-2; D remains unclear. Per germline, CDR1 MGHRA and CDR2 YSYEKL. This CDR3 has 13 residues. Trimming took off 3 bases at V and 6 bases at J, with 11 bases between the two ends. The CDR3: CASSQTEHHGYTF. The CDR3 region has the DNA TGCGCCAGCAGCCAGACGGAACATCATGGCTACACCTTC.

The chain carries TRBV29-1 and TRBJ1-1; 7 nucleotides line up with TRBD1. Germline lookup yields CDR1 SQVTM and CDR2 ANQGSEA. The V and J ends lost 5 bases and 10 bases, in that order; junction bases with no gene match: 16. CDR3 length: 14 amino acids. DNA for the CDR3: TGCAGCGTTCCTTTGACAGGGCTACTAAATGGAGCTTTCTTT. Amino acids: CSVPLTGLLNGAFF. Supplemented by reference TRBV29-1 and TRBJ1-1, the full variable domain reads SAVISQKPSRDICQRGTSLTIQCQVDSQVTMMFWYRQQPGQSLTLIATANQGSEATYESGFVIDKFPISRPNLTFSTLTVSNMSPEDSSIYLCSVPLTGLLNGAFFGQGTRLTVV.

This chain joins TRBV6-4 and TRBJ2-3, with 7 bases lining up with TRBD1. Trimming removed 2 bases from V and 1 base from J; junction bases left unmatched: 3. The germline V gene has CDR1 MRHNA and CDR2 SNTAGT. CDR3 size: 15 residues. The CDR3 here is CASSDGDSGTDTQYF. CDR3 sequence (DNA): TGTGCCAGCAGTGACGGGGACAGCGGCACAGATACGCAGTATTTT.

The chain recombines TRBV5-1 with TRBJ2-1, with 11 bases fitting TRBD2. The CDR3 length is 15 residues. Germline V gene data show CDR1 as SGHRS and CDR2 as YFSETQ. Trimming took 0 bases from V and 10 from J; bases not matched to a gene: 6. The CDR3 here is CASSLVPSGGSEQFF. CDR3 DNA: TGCGCCAGCAGCTTGGTACCTAGCGGGGGGTCCGAGCAGTTCTTC. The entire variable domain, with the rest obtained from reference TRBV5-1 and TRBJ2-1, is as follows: KAGVTQTPRYLIKTRGQQVTLSCSPISGHRSVSWYQQTPGQGLQFLFEYFSETQRNKGNFPGRFSGRQFSNSRSEMNVSTLELGDSALYLCASSLVPSGGSEQFFGPGTRLTVL.

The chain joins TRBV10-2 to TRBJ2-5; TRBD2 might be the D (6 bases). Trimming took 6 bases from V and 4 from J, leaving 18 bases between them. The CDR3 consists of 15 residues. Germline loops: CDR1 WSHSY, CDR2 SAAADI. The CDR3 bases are TGCGCCAGCAGGGTTCGACTAGAGCCCCCAGAGACCCAGTACTTC. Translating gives CASRVRLEPPETQYF.

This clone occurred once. The CDR3 region has the DNA TGCGCCAGCAGCCAAGATTTATCCAGGGCAGGGAGCTCCTACGAGCAGTACTTC. Its translation is CASSQDLSRAGSSYEQYF. This chain connects TRBV4-1 to TRBJ2-7; D may be TRBD1 or TRBD2 (5 bases each). V was clipped by 0 bases and J by 0 bases, with 18 bases between them. The CDR3 sequence is 18 residues long. Germline V gene sequence: CDR1 MGHRA, CDR2 YSYEKL.

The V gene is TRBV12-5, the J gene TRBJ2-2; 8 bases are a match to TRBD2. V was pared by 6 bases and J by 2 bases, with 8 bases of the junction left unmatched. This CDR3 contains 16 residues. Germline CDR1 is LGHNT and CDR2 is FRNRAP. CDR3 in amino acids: CASGSGGAFNTGELFF. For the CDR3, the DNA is TGTGCTAGTGGGTCCGGGGGGGCGTTTAACACCGGGGAGCTGTTTTTT.

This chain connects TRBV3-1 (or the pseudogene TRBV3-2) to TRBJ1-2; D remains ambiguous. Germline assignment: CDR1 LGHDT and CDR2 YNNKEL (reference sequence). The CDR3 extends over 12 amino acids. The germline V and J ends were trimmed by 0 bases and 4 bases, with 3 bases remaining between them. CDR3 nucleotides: TGTGCCAGCAGCCAAGACAGCTATGGCTACACCTTC. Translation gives CASSQDSYGYTF.